Below, 27 T cell receptor beta chains from the same sample are listed, as sequenced in a study of response to subunit inactivated influenza vaccine. In TCRdb, the RT-PCR reads were re-called with MiXCR into one record per CDR3 protein. Counted here are roughly 570,000 distinct CDR3 sequences, 14% occurring once; the ten biggest clones make up over 8.5%. This specimen was PBMCs from blood, taken approximately 13 days after vaccination. The source of these receptors is a man over 45 who received an inactivated influenza vaccine.

V gene TRBV27 combines with J gene TRBJ1-6, with 11 nucleotides matching TRBD1. CDR3 length: 16 amino acids. CDR1 and CDR2 (germline): MNHEY, SMNVEV (reference sequence). V dropped 2 bases and J dropped 7; count of bases not matched to a gene: 4. As DNA, the CDR3 is TGTGCCAGCAGTTTACCGGGACAGGGGGGGAATTCACCCCTCCACTTT. Translation: CASSLPGQGGNSPLHF.

In this sample, this clonotype turned up a few times. This chain uses TRBV21-1 with TRBJ2-7; the table gives TRBD1 as D, unverified against the DNA. TRBV21-1 is classified as a pseudogene. The CDR3 is 13 amino acids. The CDR3 DNA follows: TGTGCCCTCCAGGGAAAGTTCCCTGGGGAGCAGTACTTC. This gives the protein CALQGKFPGEQYF.

The chain is built from TRBV12-3 or TRBV12-4 and TRBJ2-1; weak D call: TRBD1 (8 bases). The CDR3 extends over 16 amino acids. Trimming removed 5 bases at V and 5 bases at J, with 19 bases between. Here the CDR3 DNA reads TGTGCCAGCAGTATCACTCCAGCGGGACAGGACAATGAGCAGTTCTTC. Translated: CASSITPAGQDNEQFF.

The chain employs TRBV7-2 and TRBJ2-3; 12 nucleotides agree with TRBD2. V lost 8 bases to trimming and J lost 0 bases; unmatched junction nucleotides: 3. There are 15 residues in the CDR3. The germline V gene encodes CDR1 SGHTA and CDR2 FQGNSA. Here the CDR3 reads CASGLAGGSTDTQYF. DNA for the CDR3: TGTGCCAGCGGTCTAGCGGGGGGGAGCACAGATACGCAGTATTTT.

The chain links TRBV7-9 to TRBJ2-5; 9 bases map to TRBD1. Germline V gives CDR1 SEHNR, CDR2 FQNEAQ (reference sequence). The V segment lost 6 bases and the J segment 10 bases; nucleotides outside the gene matches: 12. This CDR3 comprises 14 residues. The CDR3 loop reads CASSLTGGFGVQYF. The CDR3 nucleotides are TGTGCCAGCAGTTTAACAGGGGGCTTCGGAGTCCAGTACTTC.

This clonotype was seen only a few times. Just one base apart from a much larger clone, this may be a read error. The CDR3 loop is CASSTGQVQETQYF. In nucleotides, the CDR3 is TGCGCCAGCAGCACCGGACAGGTCCAAGAGACCCAGTACTTC. The V call is TRBV5-1, the J call TRBJ2-5, with TRBD1 matching 7 bases. This CDR3 contains 14 residues. Trimming at V came to 4 bases and at J to 1 base, leaving 4 bases not matched to a gene. The germline CDR1 and CDR2 sequences are SGHRS and YFSETQ.

This clonotype has a handful of counts. The CDR3 sequence: CASSHLLRSGNTIYF. The CDR3 DNA sequence: TGCGCCAGCAGCCACCTTCTCCGCTCTGGAAACACCATATATTTT. V is TRBV4-3 and J is TRBJ1-3; the D is unclear. V dropped 3 bases and J dropped 0 bases, with 9 bases sitting between them. The CDR3 has 15 residues. Germline CDR1 reads LGHNA; CDR2 reads YSLEER.

This clonotype turned up a few times. CDR3 sequence reads: CASSLDMRNNEQFF. The DNA of the CDR3 is TGCGCCAGCAGCTTGGATATGCGGAACAATGAGCAGTTCTTC. This chain joins TRBV5-1 and TRBJ2-1; D uncertain. This CDR3 comprises 14 residues. Germline assignment: CDR1 SGHRS and CDR2 YFSETQ. Between the trimmed V and J ends, which lost 0 bases and 5 bases, there was a span of 9 bases.

Here the CDR3 reads CASSQVRGLAGDDEQYF. In DNA form, the CDR3 reads TGTGCCAGCAGCCAAGTAAGGGGTCTAGCGGGGGACGACGAGCAGTACTTC. The chain recombines TRBV3-1 with TRBJ2-7; TRBD2 matches 10 bases. The CDR3 runs 17 residues. J was trimmed by 5 bases and V by 1 base; bases with no gene match: 11. CDR1 is LGHDT, CDR2 YNNKEL, per germline (reference sequence).

The rearrangement links TRBV2 to TRBJ2-1; TRBD2 is a possible D gene (6 bases). Germline CDR1 is SNHLY and CDR2 is FYNNEI. V lost 7 bases to trimming and J lost 9 bases, with 19 bases between them. This CDR3 region has 14 residues. Here the CDR3 DNA reads TGTGCCAGCATAGGATCTACGGGAGAGAGTGAGCAGTTCTTC. Translation: CASIGSTGESEQFF.

In its sample, this clonotype was seen a few times. One junction end does not reproduce the germline sequence, and a read error may be involved. This chain connects TRBV28 to TRBJ2-7; D remains unclear. Per germline, CDR1 MDHEN and CDR2 SYDVKM. The CDR3 sequence is 14 residues long. CDR3 sequence (DNA): TGTGCCAGCAGTTTATACCCATTCTCCGACGAGCAGTACTTC. Its protein is CASSLYPFSDEQYF. The whole variable domain, filled in from reference TRBV28 and TRBJ2-7, reads DVKVTQSSRYLVKRTGEKVFLECVQDMDHENMFWYRQDPGLGLRLIYFSYDVKMKEKGDIPEGYSVSREKKERFSLILESASTNQTSMYLCASSLYPFSDEQYFGPGTRLTVT.

This clonotype was seen only a few times. The chain is built from TRBV20-1 and TRBJ2-3, with D possibly matching TRBD2 (5 bases). Trimming left V 6 bases short and J 11 bases short, with 15 bases between. The CDR3 is made up of 11 amino acids. Germline loops: CDR1 DFQATT, CDR2 SNEGSKA (reference sequence). CDR3 nucleotide sequence: TGCAGTGCCTCTAGCCCGCCCTGGCAGTATTTT. Protein sequence: CSASSPPWQYF.

The chain links TRBV14 to TRBJ1-6; TRBD1 aligns across 8 bases. The CDR3 covers 17 residues. Losses at the gene ends were 1 base for V and 6 bases for J; bases not matched to a gene: 8. Germline V gene lookup returns CDR1 SGHDN and CDR2 FVKESK. The CDR3 DNA reads as TGTGCCAGCAGCCAAGTTCAGGGGGCGAAGTTTAATTCACCCCTCCACTTT. This translates into CASSQVQGAKFNSPLHF.

Turning to this clonotype: This may be a read error: a much more frequent sequence differs by one nucleotide. The V call is TRBV2, the J call TRBJ2-2, with D perhaps TRBD1 (5 bases). Looked up from germline, CDR1 is SNHLY and CDR2 is FYNNEI. This CDR3 is 13 amino acids long. The CDR3: CARSPDIPGELFF. The CDR3 DNA reads as TGTGCCCGCAGTCCGGACATTCCAGGGGAGCTGTTTTTT. Filled out from reference TRBV2 and TRBJ2-2, the complete variable domain reads EPEVTQTPSHQVTQMGQEVILRCVPISNHLYFYWYRQILGQKVEFLVSFYNNEISEKSEIFDDQFSVERPDGSNFTLKIRSTKLEDSAMYFCARSPDIPGELFFGEGSRLTVL.

This clonotype was seen more than once but under ten times. The chain has TRBV6-2 or TRBV6-3 and TRBJ2-3; TRBD2 matches 12 bases. CDR1 is MNHEY and CDR2 is SVGEGT in the germline V gene. Germline trimming cut 3 bases from V and 2 bases from J; bases unmatched to any gene: 6. The CDR3 is 17 residues long. The CDR3 DNA is TGTGCCAGCAGTTATCCGACTAGCGGGAGACTCACAGATACGCAGTATTTT. Translated, it gives CASSYPTSGRLTDTQYF.

This clonotype has only a few counts. This sequence joins TRBV11-1 and TRBJ2-1, with TRBD2 matching over 14 bases. Germline CDR1 reads SGHAT; CDR2 reads FQDESV (reference sequence). V gave up 3 bases and J gave up 12 bases; unmatched junction bases: 16. The CDR3 loop spans 18 amino acids. The CDR3 bases are TGTGCCAGCAGCTTGGGACTAGCGGGAGTAGAGGGCAATGAGCGGCAGTTCTTC. It is translated as CASSLGLAGVEGNERQFF.

In DNA form, the CDR3 reads TGTGCCAGCAGCTTAGTTAGCGGGGCAACAGATACGCAGTATTTT. Its protein is CASSLVSGATDTQYF. The gene calls are TRBV7-2 and TRBJ2-3, with 8 bases identical to TRBD2. With 1 base clipped from V and 3 bases from J, the junction kept 3 bases outside the gene matches. Germline assignment: CDR1 SGHTA and CDR2 FQGNSA. The CDR3 has 15 residues.

At least ten counts were recorded for this clonotype. This sequence joins TRBV20-1 and TRBJ2-5; D may be TRBD2 (5 bases). Germline loops: CDR1 DFQATT, CDR2 SNEGSKA (reference sequence). Trimming left V 5 bases short and J 2 bases short, with 15 bases between. The CDR3 contains 14 residues. CDR3 residues: CSAGSSWKQETQYF. DNA of the CDR3: TGCAGTGCTGGGAGTAGCTGGAAACAAGAGACCCAGTACTTC.

The CDR3: CASSVRPDVNSPLHF. The CDR3 coding sequence is TGCGCCAGCAGCGTCCGACCGGACGTCAATTCACCCCTCCACTTT. The chain is built from TRBV5-1 and TRBJ1-6; no firm D call. The CDR3 is 15 residues long. CDR1 is SGHRS, CDR2 YFSETQ, per germline. V shed 4 bases and J shed 7 bases, with 15 bases lying between them. Supplemented by reference TRBV5-1 and TRBJ1-6, the full variable domain reads KAGVTQTPRYLIKTRGQQVTLSCSPISGHRSVSWYQQTPGQGLQFLFEYFSETQRNKGNFPGRFSGRQFSNSRSEMNVSTLELGDSALYLCASSVRPDVNSPLHFGNGTRLTVT.

V and J are TRBV27 and TRBJ2-7; D is possibly TRBD1 (5 bases). The ends were cut back, 6 bases at V and 1 base at J, with 16 bases in the middle. Germline CDR1 is MNHEY and CDR2 is SMNVEV (reference sequence). The CDR3 length is 15 residues. The CDR3 region has the DNA TGTGCCAGCAGCCGCCTAGGATCAGGGTCCTACGAGCAGTACTTC. Translating gives CASSRLGSGSYEQYF.

This chain joins TRBV29-1 and TRBJ2-3; TRBD1 aligns across 10 bases. From germline, CDR1 is SQVTM and CDR2 ANQGSEA. Unmatched junction bases numbered 6, after V lost 4 bases and J lost 2 bases. CDR3 size: 15 residues. DNA of the CDR3: TGCAGCGTTGGGCCGACAGGGGGCCCCACAGATACGCAGTATTTT. Encoded protein: CSVGPTGGPTDTQYF.

This clonotype was picked up a small number of times. The rearrangement joins TRBV4-1 to TRBJ1-6; D uncertain. The V and J ends lost 4 bases and 6 bases respectively, with 7 bases between them. Per the germline V gene, CDR1 is MGHRA and CDR2 is YSYEKL. This CDR3 is built from 13 residues. The CDR3 bases are TGCGCCAGCAGCCCAAAGGCTAATTCACCCCTCCACTTT. Translated, it gives CASSPKANSPLHF.

This clonotype was observed a handful of times. The chain couples TRBV2 to TRBJ1-5; D not resolved. V lost 8 bases to trimming and J lost 6 bases, with 11 bases between them. Looked up from germline, CDR1 is SNHLY and CDR2 is FYNNEI. This CDR3 is 12 amino acids long. DNA of the CDR3: TGTGCCAGCGGAACACACGGTCAGCCCCAGCATTTT. As protein: CASGTHGQPQHF.

This rearrangement joins TRBV6-2 or TRBV6-3 to TRBJ2-2; D gene ambiguous. The CDR3 is 13 residues long. V lost 9 bases and J 2 bases, leaving 10 bases between the germline ends. The germline CDR1 and CDR2 sequences are MNHEY and SVGEGT. CDR3 nucleotides: TGTGCCAGTGGTCTGTCCAACACCGGGGAGCTGTTTTTT. It encodes CASGLSNTGELFF.

This clonotype was counted at least ten times. J is TRBJ2-5 and V is TRBV5-5; possibly TRBD2 for D (6 bases). Per germline, CDR1 SGHKS and CDR2 YYEKEE (reference sequence). The CDR3 is 15 amino acids. V was trimmed by 4 bases and J by 2 bases, leaving 15 bases between them. The CDR3, as DNA: TGTGCCAGCAGCCTGGGACGGGGGTTTCAAGAGACCCAGTACTTC. Residues: CASSLGRGFQETQYF.

The J gene is TRBJ1-6, the V gene TRBV25-1; D is perhaps TRBD1 (5 bases). V lost 7 bases to trimming and J lost 0 bases, with 13 bases between them. The CDR3 extends over 16 amino acids. Germline-derived CDR1 and CDR2 are MGHDK and SYGVNS. CDR3 protein: CASNPGGSSYNSPLHF. For the CDR3, the DNA is TGTGCCAGCAACCCGGGGGGGAGCTCCTATAATTCACCCCTCCACTTT.

A few counts support this clonotype. The chain has TRBV20-1 and TRBJ2-7; D is possibly TRBD2 (6 bases). The V end lost 7 bases, the J end lost 7 bases, and 20 bases lay between the germline ends. The CDR3 extends over 13 amino acids. CDR1 DFQATT and CDR2 SNEGSKA come from the germline V gene (reference sequence). In DNA form, the CDR3 reads TGCAGTGATTTCTCAATGGAGGGCCAGGAGCAGTACTTC. Amino acid sequence: CSDFSMEGQEQYF.